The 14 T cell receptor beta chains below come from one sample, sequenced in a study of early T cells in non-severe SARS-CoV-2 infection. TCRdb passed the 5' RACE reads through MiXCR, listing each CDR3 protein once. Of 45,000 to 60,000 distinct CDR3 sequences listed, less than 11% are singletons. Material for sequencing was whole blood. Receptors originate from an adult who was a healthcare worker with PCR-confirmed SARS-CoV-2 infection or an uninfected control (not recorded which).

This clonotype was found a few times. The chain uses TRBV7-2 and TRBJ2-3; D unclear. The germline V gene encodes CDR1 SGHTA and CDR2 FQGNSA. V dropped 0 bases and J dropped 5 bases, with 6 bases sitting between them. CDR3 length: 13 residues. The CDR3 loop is CASSLALEDTQYF. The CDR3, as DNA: TGTGCCAGCAGCTTAGCATTAGAAGATACGCAGTATTTT.

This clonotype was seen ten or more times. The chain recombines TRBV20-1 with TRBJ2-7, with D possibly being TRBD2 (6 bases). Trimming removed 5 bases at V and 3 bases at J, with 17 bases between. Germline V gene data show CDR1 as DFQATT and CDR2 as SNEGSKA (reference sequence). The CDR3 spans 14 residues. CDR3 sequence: CSAQSWGVLYEQYF. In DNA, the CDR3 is TGCAGTGCTCAAAGTTGGGGGGTGCTCTACGAGCAGTACTTC.

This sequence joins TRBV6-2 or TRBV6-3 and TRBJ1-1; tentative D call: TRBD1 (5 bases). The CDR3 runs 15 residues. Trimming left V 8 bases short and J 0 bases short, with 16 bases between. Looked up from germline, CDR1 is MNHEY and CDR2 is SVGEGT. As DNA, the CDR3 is TGTGCCAGCTCCCCTGGGGCAGAACTGAACACTGAAGCTTTCTTT. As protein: CASSPGAELNTEAFF.

The CDR3 loop is CASSRGQNTDTQYF. The CDR3 coding sequence is TGTGCCAGCAGCCGCGGACAGAACACAGATACGCAGTATTTT. The rearrangement uses TRBV6-6 and TRBJ2-3, with D perhaps TRBD1 (6 bases). CDR3 size: 14 residues. The germline V gene encodes CDR1 MNHNY and CDR2 SVGAGI (reference sequence). Trimming left V 6 bases short and J 2 bases short, with 12 bases between.

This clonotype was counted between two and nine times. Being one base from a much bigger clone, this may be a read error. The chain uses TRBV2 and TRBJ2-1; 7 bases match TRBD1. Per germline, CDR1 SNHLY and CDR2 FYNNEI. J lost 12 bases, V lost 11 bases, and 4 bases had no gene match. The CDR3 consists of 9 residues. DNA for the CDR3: TGTGCCTGCCAGGGGGTGCAGTTCTTC. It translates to CACQGVQFF.

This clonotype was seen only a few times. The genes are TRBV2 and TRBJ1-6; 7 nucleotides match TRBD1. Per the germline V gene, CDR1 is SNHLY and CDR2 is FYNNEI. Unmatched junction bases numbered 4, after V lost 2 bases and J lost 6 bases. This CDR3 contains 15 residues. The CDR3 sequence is CASSERGRPNSPLHF. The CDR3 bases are TGTGCCAGCAGTGAAAGGGGGCGGCCTAATTCACCCCTCCACTTT.

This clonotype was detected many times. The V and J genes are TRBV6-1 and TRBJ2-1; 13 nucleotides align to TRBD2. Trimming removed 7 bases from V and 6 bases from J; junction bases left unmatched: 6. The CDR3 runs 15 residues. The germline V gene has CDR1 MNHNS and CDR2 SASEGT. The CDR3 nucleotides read TGTGCCAGCACCGGACTAGCGGGAGAGATCAATGAGCAGTTCTTC. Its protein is CASTGLAGEINEQFF.

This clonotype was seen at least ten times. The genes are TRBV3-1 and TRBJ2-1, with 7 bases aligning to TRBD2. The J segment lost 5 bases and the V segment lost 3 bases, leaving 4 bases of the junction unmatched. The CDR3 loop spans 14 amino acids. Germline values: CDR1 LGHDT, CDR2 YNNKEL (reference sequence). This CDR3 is CASSQMLADNEQFF. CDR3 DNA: TGTGCCAGCAGCCAGATGCTAGCGGACAATGAGCAGTTCTTC.

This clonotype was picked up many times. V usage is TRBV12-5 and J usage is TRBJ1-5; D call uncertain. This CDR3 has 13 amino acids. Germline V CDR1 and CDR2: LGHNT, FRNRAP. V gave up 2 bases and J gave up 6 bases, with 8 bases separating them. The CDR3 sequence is CASGLMRSQPQHF. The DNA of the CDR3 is TGTGCTAGTGGTTTGATGAGGTCTCAGCCCCAGCATTTT. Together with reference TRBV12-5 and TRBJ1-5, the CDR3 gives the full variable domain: DARVTQTPRHKVTEMGQEVTMRCQPILGHNTVFWYRQTMMQGLELLAYFRNRAPLDDSGMPKDRFSAEMPDATLATLKIQPSEPRDSAVYFCASGLMRSQPQHFGDGTRLSIL.

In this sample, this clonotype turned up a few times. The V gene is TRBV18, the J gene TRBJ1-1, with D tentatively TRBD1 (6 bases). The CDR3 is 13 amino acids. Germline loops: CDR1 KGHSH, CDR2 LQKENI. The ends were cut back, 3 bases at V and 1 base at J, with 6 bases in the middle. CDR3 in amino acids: CASSPGQNTEAFF. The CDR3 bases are TGTGCCAGCTCACCGGGACAGAACACTGAAGCTTTCTTT.

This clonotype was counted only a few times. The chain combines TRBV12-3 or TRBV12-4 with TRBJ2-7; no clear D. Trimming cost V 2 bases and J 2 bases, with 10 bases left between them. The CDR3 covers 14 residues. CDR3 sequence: CASSLSRRTYEQYF. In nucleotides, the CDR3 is TGTGCCAGCAGTTTAAGCAGGCGCACCTACGAGCAGTACTTC.

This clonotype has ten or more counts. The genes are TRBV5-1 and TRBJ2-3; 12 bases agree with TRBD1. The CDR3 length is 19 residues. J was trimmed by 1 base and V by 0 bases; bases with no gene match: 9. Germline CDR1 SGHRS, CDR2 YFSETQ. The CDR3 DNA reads TGCGCCAGCAGCTTGGTCGGGACAGGGGGCGTCAGGGGCACAGATACGCAGTATTTT. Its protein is CASSLVGTGGVRGTDTQYF.

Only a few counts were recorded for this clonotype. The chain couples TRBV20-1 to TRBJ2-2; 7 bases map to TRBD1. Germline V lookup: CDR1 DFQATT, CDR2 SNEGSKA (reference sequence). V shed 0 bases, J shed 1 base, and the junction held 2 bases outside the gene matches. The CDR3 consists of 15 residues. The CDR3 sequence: CSARDNRGNTGELFF. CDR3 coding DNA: TGCAGTGCTAGAGATAACAGGGGGAACACCGGGGAGCTGTTTTTT.

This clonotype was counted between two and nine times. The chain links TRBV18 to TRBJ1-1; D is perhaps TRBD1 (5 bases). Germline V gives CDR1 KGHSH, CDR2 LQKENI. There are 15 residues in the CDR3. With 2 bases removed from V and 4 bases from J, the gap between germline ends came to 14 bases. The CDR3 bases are TGTGCCAGCTCACCAGTCAATCAGGGATCCACTGAAGCTTTCTTT. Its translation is CASSPVNQGSTEAFF.